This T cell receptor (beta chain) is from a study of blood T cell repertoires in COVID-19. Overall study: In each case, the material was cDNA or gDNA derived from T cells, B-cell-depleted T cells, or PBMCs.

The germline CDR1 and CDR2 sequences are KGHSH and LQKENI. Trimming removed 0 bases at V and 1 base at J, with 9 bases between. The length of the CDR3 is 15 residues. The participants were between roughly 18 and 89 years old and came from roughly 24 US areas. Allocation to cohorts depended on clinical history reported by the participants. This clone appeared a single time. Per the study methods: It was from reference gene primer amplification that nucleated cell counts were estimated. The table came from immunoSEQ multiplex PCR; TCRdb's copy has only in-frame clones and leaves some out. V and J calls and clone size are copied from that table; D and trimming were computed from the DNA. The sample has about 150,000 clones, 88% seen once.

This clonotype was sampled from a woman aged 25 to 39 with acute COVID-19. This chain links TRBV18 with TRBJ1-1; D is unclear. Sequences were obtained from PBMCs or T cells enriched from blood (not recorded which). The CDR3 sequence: CASSPPSGGNTEAFF. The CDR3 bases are TGTGCCAGCTCACCACCGTCGGGAGGGAACACTGAAGCTTTCTTT.